The 6 T cell receptor beta chains reported below all come from one sample, sequenced in a study of blood T cell repertoires in COVID-19. Libraries were prepared by immunoSEQ multiplex PCR; TCRdb keeps only in-frame clonotypes and omits some of them. The profile covers under 250,000 clones, with about 80% appearing a single time and 3% to 3.5% taken by the ten largest. Sequencing was performed on peripheral blood. The receptors shown here come from a woman in her twenties or thirties who had recovered from COVID-19.

This clone was detected once. The chain has TRBV9 and TRBJ2-7; 7 nucleotides match TRBD1. CDR1 and CDR2 from the germline V gene are SGDLS and YYNGEE. With V trimmed by 2 bases and J by 2 bases, 10 bases remained unmatched. The CDR3 runs to 16 residues. The CDR3 spells CASSVGTGTVAYEQYF. CDR3 DNA sequence: TGTGCCAGCAGCGTGGGTACCGGGACAGTAGCCTACGAGCAGTACTTC.

This chain uses TRBV12-3 or TRBV12-4 with TRBJ2-2; possibly TRBD1 for D (5 bases). This CDR3 has 13 amino acids. V was shortened by 4 bases and J by 3 bases, with 6 bases between the two germline ends. The CDR3 DNA reads TGTGCCAGCAGTTCCAGGGACACCGGGGAGCTGTTTTTT. The encoded protein is CASSSRDTGELFF.

The V gene is TRBV5-5, the J gene TRBJ2-5, with a possible D match to TRBD1 (5 bases). Trimming shortened V by 0 bases and J by 4 bases, and 10 bases separated the two germline ends. Germline lookup yields CDR1 SGHKS and CDR2 YYEKEE (reference sequence). The CDR3 has 14 residues. CDR3 in amino acids: CASSLVGVGETQYF. CDR3 in DNA: TGTGCCAGCAGCTTGGTAGGGGTGGGAGAGACCCAGTACTTC. Variable domain in full (rest from reference TRBV5-5 and TRBJ2-5): DAGVTQSPTHLIKTRGQQVTLRCSPISGHKSVSWYQQVLGQGPQFIFQYYEKEERGRGNFPDRFSARQFPNYSSELNVNALLLGDSALYLCASSLVGVGETQYFGPGTRLLVL.

The J gene is TRBJ1-2, the V gene TRBV3-1 (or the pseudogene TRBV3-2); 8 bases are a match to TRBD1. The V gene end was trimmed by 5 bases and the J gene end by 3 bases; junction bases not matched to a gene: 5. Germline CDR1 LGHDT, CDR2 YNNKEL (reference sequence). This CDR3 region has 14 residues. The CDR3 protein is CASSSQGGDYGYTF. CDR3 bases: TGTGCCAGCAGCTCACAGGGGGGCGACTATGGCTACACCTTC.

The table lists this clone with a few counts. V gene TRBV4-2 combines with J gene TRBJ2-1; 9 nucleotides line up with TRBD2. This CDR3 has 17 residues. V was pared by 1 base and J by 4 bases, with 8 bases of the junction left unmatched. CDR1 is LGHNA and CDR2 is YNFKEQ in the germline V gene. The CDR3 spells CASSQGDGTSSYNEQFF. Here the CDR3 DNA reads TGTGCCAGCAGCCAAGGGGACGGGACTAGCTCTTACAATGAGCAGTTCTTC.

The V call is TRBV21-1, the J call TRBJ1-4. TRBV21-1 is described as a pseudogene. The CDR3 sequence is 15 residues long. CDR3 amino acids: CASSKPGELNEKLFF. The CDR3 coding sequence is TGTGCCAGCAGCAAACCCGGGGAACTTAATGAAAAACTGTTTTTT.